This section outlines one TCR beta chain sequence together with its context. This record belongs to a study of blood T cell repertoires in COVID-19. Assay used: immunoSEQ multiplex PCR; TCRdb lists only in-frame clones, some missing. The table has 140,000 or so clones, about 80% seen once. This receptor was obtained from a man in his fifties who had recovered from COVID-19. The sample was PBMCs or T cells enriched from blood (not recorded which).

This CDR3 reads CAISGPSGEETQYF. The CDR3, as DNA: TGTGCCATCAGTGGTCCTAGCGGGGAAGAGACCCAGTACTTC. V gene TRBV10-3 combines with J gene TRBJ2-5, with 9 bases fitting TRBD2. The CDR3 has 14 residues. J gave up 3 bases and V 4 bases, and 3 bases lay outside the gene matches. The germline CDR1 and CDR2 sequences are ENHRY and SYGVKD.